This T cell receptor beta chain is from a study of T cells after yellow fever vaccination. In TCRdb, the 5' RACE reads were re-called with MiXCR into one record per CDR3 protein. The data contain just under 600,000 distinct CDR3 sequences, roughly 14% of them singletons. This clonotype came up a few times. Trimming pared 2 bases from V and 1 base from J, leaving 18 bases between. Germline CDR1 GTSNPN, CDR2 SVGIG (reference sequence). CDR3 length: 17 amino acids. Sequenced material: PBMCs, taken on the day of the yellow fever booster vaccination. This clonotype was obtained from a man aged 25-40 years who received the YFV17D yellow fever vaccine. The chain joins TRBV30 to TRBJ1-5; no firm D call. The CDR3 sequence is CAWSSLRTANSNQPQHF. The CDR3 bases are TGTGCCTGGAGTTCGCTGAGGACCGCAAACAGCAATCAGCCCCAGCATTTT.